These 3 T cell receptor beta chains originate from one sample sequenced in a study of control samples from healthy donors and cancer patients. The method was immunoSEQ multiplex PCR; TCRdb's version includes in-frame clones alone and lacks a portion of them. The data contain about 84,000 clones, roughly 82% of them singletons. Sequenced: PBMCs. These receptors were obtained from a man in his 60s with head and neck cancer.

This clone was detected once. This chain's CDR3 is CASRPSGTDGYTF. In DNA form, the CDR3 reads TGTGCCAGCAGACCCTCCGGGACAGATGGCTACACCTTC. V and J are TRBV28 and TRBJ1-2; 7 bases are a match to TRBD1. CDR3 length: 13 amino acids. CDR1 is MDHEN, CDR2 SYDVKM, per germline. V dropped 6 bases and J dropped 6; count of bases not matched to a gene: 7.

The rearrangement uses TRBV10-3 and TRBJ2-5; a weak D match, TRBD2 (6 bases). CDR3 size: 15 residues. Germline CDR1 ENHRY, CDR2 SYGVKD. V lost 3 bases and J 4 bases, leaving 15 bases between the germline ends. CDR3 protein: CAISDLGLRRETQYF. Written as DNA, the CDR3 is TGTGCCATCAGTGACCTGGGACTTCGAAGAGAGACCCAGTACTTC.

V gene TRBV7-6 combines with J gene TRBJ1-3; D uncertain. Between the trimmed V and J ends, which lost 1 base and 1 base, there was a span of 11 bases. From germline, CDR1 is SGHVS and CDR2 FNYEAQ. The CDR3 runs 16 residues. Here the CDR3 reads CASSLEDRQSGNTIYF. The CDR3 nucleotides read TGTGCCAGCAGCTTAGAGGATCGGCAATCTGGAAACACCATATATTTT. The full variable domain, in which reference TRBV7-6 and TRBJ1-3 provide the parts outside the CDR3, is GAGVSQSPRYKVTKRGQDVALRCDPISGHVSLYWYRQALGQGPEFLTYFNYEAQQDKSGLPNDRFSAERPEGSISTLTIQRTEQRDSAMYRCASSLEDRQSGNTIYFGEGSWLTVV.